The entry that follows covers one T cell receptor (beta chain) sequence. As handled by the study authors: Researchers report that nucleated cell counts were estimated from reference gene primer amplification. Produced via immunoSEQ multiplex PCR; TCRdb's table is partial and in-frame only. The V and J calls and the clone size are those of that table, but D and trimming were determined from the DNA. Of just under 150,000 clones detected, more than 75% appear once; the ten largest clones hold under 5.5%. The data stem from a study of blood T cell repertoires in COVID-19. Overall study context: Material from acute and convalescent COVID-19 was sourced from the United States, Italy and Spain.

The V gene's germline CDR1 is LGHDT and CDR2 YNNKEL (reference sequence). V was pared by 0 bases and J by 0 bases, with 5 bases between. The CDR3 runs to 14 residues. V usage is TRBV3-1 (or the pseudogene TRBV3-2) and J usage is TRBJ1-1; D remains unclear. Sequenced material: peripheral blood. The receptor was isolated from a human donor in a cohort sampled during active COVID-19. CDR3 amino acids: CASSQEIMNTEAFF. CDR3 sequence (DNA): TGTGCCAGCAGCCAAGAAATAATGAACACTGAAGCTTTCTTT.